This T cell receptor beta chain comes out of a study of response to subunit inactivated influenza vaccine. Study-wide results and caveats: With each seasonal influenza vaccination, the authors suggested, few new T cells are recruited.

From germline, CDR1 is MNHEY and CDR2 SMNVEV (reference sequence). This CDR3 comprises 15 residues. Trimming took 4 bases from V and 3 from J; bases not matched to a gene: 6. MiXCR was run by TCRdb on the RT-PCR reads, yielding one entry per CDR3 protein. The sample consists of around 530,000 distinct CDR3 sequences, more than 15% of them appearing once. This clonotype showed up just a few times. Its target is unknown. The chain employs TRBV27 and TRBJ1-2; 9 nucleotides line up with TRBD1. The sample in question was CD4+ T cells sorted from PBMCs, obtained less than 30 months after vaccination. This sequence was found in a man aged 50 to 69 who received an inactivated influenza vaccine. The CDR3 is CASSSRDRVDYGYTF. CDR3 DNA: TGTGCCAGCAGTTCCCGGGACAGGGTTGACTATGGCTACACCTTC.